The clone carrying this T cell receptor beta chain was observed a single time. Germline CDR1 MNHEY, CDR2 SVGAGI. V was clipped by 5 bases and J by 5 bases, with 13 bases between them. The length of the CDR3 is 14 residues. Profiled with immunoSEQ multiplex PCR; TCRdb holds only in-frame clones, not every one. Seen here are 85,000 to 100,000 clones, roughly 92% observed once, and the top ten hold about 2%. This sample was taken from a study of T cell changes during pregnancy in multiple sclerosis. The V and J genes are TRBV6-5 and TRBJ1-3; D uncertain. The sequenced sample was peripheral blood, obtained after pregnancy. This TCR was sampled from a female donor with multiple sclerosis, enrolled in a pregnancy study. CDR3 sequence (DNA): TGTGCCAGCAGTCGAACAGAAGGTCGAAACACCATATATTTT. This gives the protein CASSRTEGRNTIYF.